This T cell receptor beta chain was recovered during a study of cytomegalovirus exposure and HLA in healthy donors. Study-level results: The study listed about 150 cytomegalovirus-associated TCR beta chains. About 87% or about 30% of the time was how often most TCR beta V segments were productive, according to an earlier analysis.

The PCR used 60 Vbeta and 13 Jbeta primers. Method: immunoSEQ multiplex PCR; TCRdb's copy keeps in-frame clones and lacks some. The table includes 90,000 to 150,000 clones, 74% detected once. This donor's CMV serostatus is unrecorded. CDR3 size: 16 residues. V lost 5 bases, J lost 0 bases, and 10 bases stayed unmatched. Germline V gene lookup returns CDR1 LNHDA and CDR2 SQIVND (reference sequence). About this clone itself: Its specificity is not known.

The chain uses TRBV19 and TRBJ2-7; TRBD1 aligns across 7 bases. This sequence originates from a human donor in good health. Sequenced: PBMCs. CDR3 DNA: TGTGCCAGTAGTGAAAGGACAGGCCGGAGCTCCTACGAGCAGTACTTC. Amino acids: CASSERTGRSSYEQYF. The full variable domain, in which reference TRBV19 and TRBJ2-7 provide the parts outside the CDR3, is DGGITQSPKYLFRKEGQNVTLSCEQNLNHDAMYWYRQDPGQGLRLIYYSQIVNDFQKGDIAEGYSVSREKKESFPLTVTSAQKNPTAFYLCASSERTGRSSYEQYFGPGTRLTVT.